The next 21 T cell receptor beta chains were all read from a single sample in a study of cytomegalovirus exposure and HLA in healthy donors (dated by TCRdb to about 2017). The library was produced with the immunoSEQ multiplex PCR assay. For the multiplex PCR, a mixture combining 60 forward primers for TCR Vbeta segments and 13 reverse primers for TCR Jbeta segments was used. As stored in TCRdb, this immuneACCESS dataset retains in-frame rearrangements with V and J assigned. A fraction of the clones does not appear; measured against another copy, unresolved V genes explain less than half of the discrepancy, and the remainder lacks a known reason. Here the sample has some 71,000 clones; around 74% occur a single time. The ten top clones hold about a fifth of the sample. The sequencing sample was made of PBMCs. The receptor set was obtained from a woman aged 25 to 39 in good health and CMV-seropositive.

The chain uses TRBV28 and TRBJ2-1; perhaps TRBD1 as D (6 bases). V dropped 6 bases and J dropped 8 bases, with 14 bases sitting between them. Germline values: CDR1 MDHEN, CDR2 SYDVKM. The CDR3 covers 13 residues. CDR3 nucleotides: TGTGCCAGCAGCCCGACAGGTAACGATGAGCAGTTCTTC. Translation: CASSPTGNDEQFF. Full variable domain (rest looked up from reference TRBV28 and TRBJ2-1): DVKVTQSSRYLVKRTGEKVFLECVQDMDHENMFWYRQDPGLGLRLIYFSYDVKMKEKGDIPEGYSVSREKKERFSLILESASTNQTSMYLCASSPTGNDEQFFGPGTRLTVL.

The V gene is TRBV7-3, the J gene TRBJ1-1; D is unclear. The CDR3 sequence is 13 residues long. The V gene's germline CDR1 is SGHTA and CDR2 FQGTGA. V shed 5 bases and J shed 0 bases, with 7 bases lying between them. This chain's CDR3 is CASSLTVNTEAFF. CDR3 in DNA: TGTGCCAGCAGCCTTACGGTGAACACTGAAGCTTTCTTT.

This sequence joins TRBV2 and TRBJ1-1; tentatively, D is TRBD1 (6 bases). The V gene lost 3 bases and the J gene lost 0 bases, with 14 bases spanning the gap. The CDR3 has 16 amino acids. The germline V gene encodes CDR1 SNHLY and CDR2 FYNNEI. The CDR3 spells CASSDRQVTMNTEAFF. The CDR3 bases are TGTGCCAGCAGTGATAGACAGGTTACGATGAACACTGAAGCTTTCTTT. The whole variable domain, filled in from reference TRBV2 and TRBJ1-1, reads EPEVTQTPSHQVTQMGQEVILRCVPISNHLYFYWYRQILGQKVEFLVSFYNNEISEKSEIFDDQFSVERPDGSNFTLKIRSTKLEDSAMYFCASSDRQVTMNTEAFFGQGTRLTVV.

In its sample, this clone was seen a few times. J is TRBJ1-1 and V is TRBV13; TRBD1 agrees at 7 bases. Trimming took 5 bases from V and 9 from J; bases not matched to a gene: 6. The CDR3 contains 12 residues. The V gene's germline CDR1 is PRHDT and CDR2 FYEKMQ (reference sequence). The CDR3 coding sequence is TGTGCCAGCAGCCCTCAGGGACAGAAAGCTTTCTTT. Protein product: CASSPQGQKAFF.

The rearrangement uses TRBV28 and TRBJ1-1, with D perhaps matching TRBD1 (5 bases). Trimming removed 9 bases from V and 3 bases from J, with 11 bases in between. CDR3 length: 12 amino acids. The V gene's germline CDR1 is MDHEN and CDR2 SYDVKM. CDR3 coding DNA: TGTGCCAGGGACATCTCGGACACTGAAGCTTTCTTT. Residues: CARDISDTEAFF.

The chain joins TRBV15 to TRBJ2-5; 7 bases line up with TRBD1. V lost 3 bases and J lost 4; bases outside the gene matches: 2. Germline CDR1 is LNHNV and CDR2 is YYDKDF (reference sequence). The CDR3 is 13 residues long. The CDR3 DNA sequence: TGTGCCACCAGCAGCCGGGACAGAGAGACCCAGTACTTC. Protein product: CATSSRDRETQYF.

The genes are TRBV29-1 and TRBJ2-7; D is uncertain. CDR3 length: 12 amino acids. Germline values: CDR1 SQVTM, CDR2 ANQGSEA. Trimming took off 7 bases at V and 3 bases at J, with 13 bases between the two ends. CDR3 sequence reads: CSAIILNYEQYF. In nucleotides, the CDR3 is TGCAGCGCAATAATACTAAACTACGAGCAGTACTTC.

This chain links TRBV4-1 with TRBJ1-1; D call uncertain. V was shortened by 4 bases and J by 4 bases, with 13 bases between the two germline ends. Germline assignment: CDR1 MGHRA and CDR2 YSYEKL. The CDR3 has 14 amino acids. For the CDR3, the DNA is TGCGCCAGCAGCCCTGTCCCTGGACTCACTGAAGCTTTCTTT. Protein: CASSPVPGLTEAFF.

The CDR3 reads CASSLWGRGYTF. DNA for the CDR3: TGTGCCAGCAGCCTCTGGGGGCGGGGCTACACCTTC. The gene calls are TRBV7-9 and TRBJ1-2, with D possibly matching TRBD1 (6 bases). This CDR3 comprises 12 residues. The V gene lost 5 bases and the J gene lost 8 bases, with 12 bases spanning the gap. Germline loops: CDR1 SEHNR, CDR2 FQNEAQ (reference sequence).

The chain is built from TRBV7-2 and TRBJ2-6, with D maybe TRBD1 (6 bases). Germline V gene sequence: CDR1 SGHTA, CDR2 FQGNSA. The CDR3 is 17 residues long. V shed 5 bases and J shed 2 bases, with 16 bases lying between them. The CDR3 region has the DNA TGTGCCAGCAGCAAGGGGTCAGGGGTGGCTGGGGCCAACGTCCTGACTTTC. This codes for CASSKGSGVAGANVLTF.

This clone came up a few times. The genes are TRBV27 and TRBJ1-5; no clear D. Germline lookup yields CDR1 MNHEY and CDR2 SMNVEV (reference sequence). V was clipped by 3 bases and J by 5 bases, with 8 bases between them. This CDR3 is built from 13 residues. The CDR3: CASSLAGYQPQHF. The CDR3 DNA is TGTGCCAGCAGTTTGGCAGGCTATCAGCCCCAGCATTTT.

This chain uses TRBV19 with TRBJ1-5, with a possible D match to TRBD1 (5 bases). The CDR3 covers 13 residues. CDR1 is LNHDA, CDR2 SQIVND, per germline (reference sequence). Trimming stripped 5 bases from V and 5 bases from J, with 10 bases between. CDR3 sequence (DNA): TGTGCCAGTAGTCATGACAGAGATCAGCCCCAGCATTTT. It encodes CASSHDRDQPQHF. Looking up the rest from reference TRBV19 and TRBJ1-5 gives the full variable domain: DGGITQSPKYLFRKEGQNVTLSCEQNLNHDAMYWYRQDPGQGLRLIYYSQIVNDFQKGDIAEGYSVSREKKESFPLTVTSAQKNPTAFYLCASSHDRDQPQHFGDGTRLSIL.

The chain carries TRBV4-2 and TRBJ2-1; 8 bases map to TRBD2. Germline V gene sequence: CDR1 LGHNA, CDR2 YNFKEQ. Losses at the gene ends were 2 bases for V and 1 base for J; bases not matched to a gene: 7. This CDR3 contains 17 residues. The CDR3 protein is CASSQRSSGVSYNEQFF. CDR3 nucleotides: TGTGCCAGCAGCCAACGAAGTAGCGGGGTATCCTACAATGAGCAGTTCTTC.

The chain recombines TRBV5-1 with TRBJ2-2, with 8 bases matching TRBD2. The CDR3 spans 15 residues. Germline values: CDR1 SGHRS, CDR2 YFSETQ. The V and J ends lost 6 bases and 6 bases, in that order; junction bases with no gene match: 10. In DNA form, the CDR3 reads TGCGCCAGCAAAGTAGTAGCGGGGTTCGCCGGGGAGCTGTTTTTT. Amino acid sequence: CASKVVAGFAGELFF.

CDR3 sequence (DNA): TGTGCCAGCAGTGACTTGACTGCTAGGCTATACAATGAGCAGTTCTTC. The encoded protein is CASSDLTARLYNEQFF. This rearrangement joins TRBV6-4 to TRBJ2-1; no clear D gene. Germline-derived CDR1 and CDR2 are MRHNA and SNTAGT. The CDR3 is 16 residues long. Trimming left V 1 base short and J 4 bases short, with 14 bases between.

This clone was picked up a small number of times. The CDR3 DNA sequence: TGTGCCAGCAGCTTACTCGACAGGGGGCCCTACAATGAGCAGTTCTTC. It yields the protein CASSLLDRGPYNEQFF. The chain employs TRBV11-3 and TRBJ2-1; 10 bases are a match to TRBD1. After removal of 2 bases from V and 2 bases from J, the junction contained 3 bases not matched to a gene. The germline gives CDR1 SGHNT, CDR2 YENEEA. The length of the CDR3 is 16 residues.

This rearrangement joins TRBV9 to TRBJ1-1; 8 bases agree with TRBD1. From germline, CDR1 is SGDLS and CDR2 YYNGEE. This CDR3 contains 13 residues. Unmatched junction bases numbered 0, after V lost 3 bases and J lost 2 bases. The CDR3 coding sequence is TGTGCCAGCAGCGCAGGGGGCAACACTGAAGCTTTCTTT. It encodes CASSAGGNTEAFF.

The V call is TRBV30, the J call TRBJ1-1; D is unclear. Per germline, CDR1 GTSNPN and CDR2 SVGIG (reference sequence). This CDR3 has 12 amino acids. V lost 5 bases, J lost 2 bases, and 9 bases lay in between. The CDR3, as DNA: TGTGCCTGGCGACGGGGAAACACTGAAGCTTTCTTT. Translating gives CAWRRGNTEAFF.

This clone showed up just a few times. This sequence joins TRBV6-5 and TRBJ2-5; 7 nucleotides match TRBD1. The better agreement between TRBJ2-7 and the DNA end casts doubt on the J call. The CDR3 has 13 residues. The V gene's germline CDR1 is MNHEY and CDR2 SVGAGI. This CDR3 is CASSRQGIDEQYF. The DNA for the CDR3 is TGTGCCAGCAGTAGACAGGGCATCGACGAGCAGTACTTC.

The V call is TRBV7-6, the J call TRBJ2-1; possible D gene TRBD2, 6 bases. The CDR3 sequence is 14 residues long. V was pared by 2 bases and J by 5 bases, with 10 bases between. From germline, CDR1 is SGHVS and CDR2 FNYEAQ. CDR3 coding DNA: TGTGCCAGCAGCTTAAGAACGGGAGACAATGAGCAGTTCTTC. Amino acid sequence: CASSLRTGDNEQFF. Full variable domain (rest looked up from reference TRBV7-6 and TRBJ2-1): GAGVSQSPRYKVTKRGQDVALRCDPISGHVSLYWYRQALGQGPEFLTYFNYEAQQDKSGLPNDRFSAERPEGSISTLTIQRTEQRDSAMYRCASSLRTGDNEQFFGPGTRLTVL.

V usage is TRBV5-6 and J usage is TRBJ2-7, with 7 nucleotides matching TRBD2. Germline CDR1 reads SGHDT; CDR2 reads YYEEEE. The CDR3 contains 15 residues. V was clipped by 3 bases and J by 2 bases; unmatched bases: 8. CDR3 amino acids: CASSSRLAGTYEQYF. As DNA, the CDR3 is TGTGCCAGCAGCTCTCGACTAGCAGGAACCTACGAGCAGTACTTC.